This record looks at one T cell receptor (beta chain) sequence and its context. Method: immunoSEQ multiplex PCR; TCRdb's copy keeps in-frame clones and lacks some. The profile shows about 190,000 clones, more than 70% of them singletons. This record belongs to a study of blood T cell repertoires in COVID-19. J gave up 10 bases and V 2 bases, and 10 bases lay outside the gene matches. The CDR3 covers 15 residues. Germline V CDR1 and CDR2: MNHEY, SMNVEV (reference sequence). The receptor comes from a woman aged 35 to 49 who had recovered from COVID-19. Sequencing input: peripheral blood. This sequence joins TRBV27 and TRBJ2-1; 8 nucleotides line up with TRBD2. The CDR3, as DNA: TGTGCCAGCAGTTTACTCCCAACTAGCGGCAAAGAGCAGTTCTTC. Translation: CASSLLPTSGKEQFF.